These T cell receptor beta chains were read from a single sample in a study of CD8+ T cells in alopecia areata. The repertoire was sequenced with immunoSEQ multiplex PCR; TCRdb's copy has only in-frame clones and lacks some. The data hold under 70,000 clones, with about 96% observed a single time. The sequencing used CD8+ T cells sorted from blood, collected at week 0. The receptors originated from a human donor with alopecia areata. The CDR3 runs from the conserved cysteine through the conserved F or W. A D gene is named only where the DNA matches it firmly.

cdr3_aa: CATSRGDQRQGAHQETQYF
v_call: TRBV15
j_call: TRBJ2-5
d_call: TRBD1

cdr3_aa: CARESGQGNNEQFF
v_call: TRBV2
j_call: TRBJ2-1
d_call: TRBD1

cdr3_aa: CASSLRGLGTGLYEQYF
v_call: TRBV5-6
j_call: TRBJ2-7
d_call: TRBD1

cdr3_aa: CASSPGTGYEQFF
v_call: TRBV5-6
j_call: TRBJ2-1
d_call: TRBD1

cdr3_aa: CASSPAASTDTQYF
v_call: TRBV18
j_call: TRBJ2-3
d_call: NA

cdr3_aa: CASLLDELVPEAFF
v_call: TRBV6-5
j_call: TRBJ1-1
d_call: NA

cdr3_aa: CASSQEGLRDEQFF
v_call: TRBV4-3
j_call: TRBJ2-1
d_call: NA

cdr3_aa: CASSEDQTGRHTGELFF
v_call: TRBV2
j_call: TRBJ2-2
d_call: TRBD1

cdr3_aa: CASSERTGAAQPQHF
v_call: TRBV2
j_call: TRBJ1-5
d_call: TRBD1

cdr3_aa: CASSTGVSYGYTF
v_call: TRBV6-5
j_call: TRBJ1-2
d_call: TRBD1

cdr3_aa: CASSLRPSLETDTQYF
v_call: TRBV5-6
j_call: TRBJ2-3
d_call: NA

cdr3_aa: CASSTDTYNEQFF
v_call: TRBV7-2
j_call: TRBJ2-1
d_call: NA

cdr3_aa: CASSNTPGDRVRETQYF
v_call: TRBV21-1
j_call: TRBJ2-5
d_call: NA

cdr3_aa: CASSPRGRSYEQYF
v_call: TRBV4-1
j_call: TRBJ2-7
d_call: NA

cdr3_aa: CASSLDVWSGLGTENTEAFF
v_call: TRBV11-2
j_call: TRBJ1-1
d_call: TRBD1

cdr3_aa: CASSPTGLEETQYF
v_call: TRBV5-6
j_call: TRBJ2-5
d_call: TRBD1

cdr3_aa: CASSLGSGNYGYTF
v_call: TRBV13
j_call: TRBJ1-2
d_call: NA

cdr3_aa: CASSLRLAGGPSTDTQYF
v_call: TRBV5-4
j_call: TRBJ2-3
d_call: TRBD2

cdr3_aa: CAISESIGGAGNTEAFF
v_call: TRBV10-3
j_call: TRBJ1-1
d_call: TRBD1

cdr3_aa: CASATGVANEQYF
v_call: TRBV19
j_call: TRBJ2-7
d_call: NA

cdr3_aa: CSVTTGATYEQYF
v_call: TRBV29-1
j_call: TRBJ2-7
d_call: TRBD1

cdr3_aa: CASSKTDYSNQPQHF
v_call: TRBV19
j_call: TRBJ1-5
d_call: NA

cdr3_aa: CASLVGNTIYF
v_call: TRBV6-6
j_call: TRBJ1-3
d_call: NA

cdr3_aa: CSAGSSWGAPNSPLHF
v_call: TRBV29-1
j_call: TRBJ1-6
d_call: NA

cdr3_aa: CAWNKGREVTEAFF
v_call: TRBV30
j_call: TRBJ1-1
d_call: NA

cdr3_aa: CAIGPSPRNTQYF
v_call: TRBV27
j_call: TRBJ2-3
d_call: NA

cdr3_aa: CASSYSSGGGYTF
v_call: TRBV6-5
j_call: TRBJ1-2
d_call: NA

cdr3_aa: CASSLGAGSNTGELFF
v_call: TRBV5-4
j_call: TRBJ2-2
d_call: NA

cdr3_aa: CAGILAGGKSNEQFF
v_call: TRBV2
j_call: TRBJ2-1
d_call: TRBD2

cdr3_aa: CASSLVEGGLYEQYF
v_call: TRBV7-2
j_call: TRBJ2-7
d_call: NA

cdr3_aa: CASSQDLGTSGEQYF
v_call: TRBV4-1
j_call: TRBJ2-7
d_call: NA

cdr3_aa: CASSSASDEENIQYF
v_call: TRBV6-5
j_call: TRBJ2-4
d_call: NA

cdr3_aa: CASSLELAGIYEQYF
v_call: TRBV11-1
j_call: TRBJ2-7
d_call: NA

cdr3_aa: CASSHGGNDEQFF
v_call: TRBV6-5
j_call: TRBJ2-1
d_call: TRBD2

cdr3_aa: CSVKRGDGDTF
v_call: TRBV29-1
j_call: TRBJ1-2
d_call: NA

cdr3_aa: CASSPMTGGIKNIQYF
v_call: TRBV11-3
j_call: TRBJ2-4
d_call: TRBD1

cdr3_aa: CASSLSLSYEQYF
v_call: TRBV4-1
j_call: TRBJ2-7
d_call: NA

cdr3_aa: CASSQTGTGLDYGYTF
v_call: TRBV9
j_call: TRBJ1-2
d_call: TRBD1

cdr3_aa: CASSEWDSSYEQYF
v_call: TRBV25-1
j_call: TRBJ2-7
d_call: TRBD1

cdr3_aa: CASSLGDGSYEQYF
v_call: TRBV7-6
j_call: TRBJ2-7
d_call: NA